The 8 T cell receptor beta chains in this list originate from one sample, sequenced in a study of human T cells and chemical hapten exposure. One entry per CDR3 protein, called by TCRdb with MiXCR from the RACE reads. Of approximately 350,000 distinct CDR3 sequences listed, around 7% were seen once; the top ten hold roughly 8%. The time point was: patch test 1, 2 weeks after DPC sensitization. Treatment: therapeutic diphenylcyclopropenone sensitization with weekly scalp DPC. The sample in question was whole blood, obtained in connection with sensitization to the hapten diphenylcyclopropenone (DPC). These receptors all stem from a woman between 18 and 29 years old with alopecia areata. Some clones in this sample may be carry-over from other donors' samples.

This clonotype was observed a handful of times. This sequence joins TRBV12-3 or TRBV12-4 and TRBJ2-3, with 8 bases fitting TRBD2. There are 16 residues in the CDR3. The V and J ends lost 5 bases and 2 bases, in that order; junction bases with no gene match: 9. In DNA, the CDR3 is TGTGCCAGCAGTAAAACCGGGACTAGGTCCACAGATACGCAGTATTTT. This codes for CASSKTGTRSTDTQYF.

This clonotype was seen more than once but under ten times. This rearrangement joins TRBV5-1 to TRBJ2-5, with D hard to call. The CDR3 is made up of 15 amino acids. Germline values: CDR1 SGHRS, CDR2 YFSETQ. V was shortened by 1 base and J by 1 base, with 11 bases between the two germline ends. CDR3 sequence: CASSLSAGIQETQYF. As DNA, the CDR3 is TGCGCCAGCAGCTTGAGCGCAGGTATCCAAGAGACCCAGTACTTC.

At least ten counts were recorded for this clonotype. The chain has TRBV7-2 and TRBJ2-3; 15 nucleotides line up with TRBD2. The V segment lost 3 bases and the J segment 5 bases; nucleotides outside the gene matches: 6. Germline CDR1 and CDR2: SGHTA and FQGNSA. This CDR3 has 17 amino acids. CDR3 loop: CASSFVRGLAGGDTQYF. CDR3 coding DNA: TGTGCCAGCAGCTTTGTCAGGGGACTAGCGGGGGGAGATACGCAGTATTTT.

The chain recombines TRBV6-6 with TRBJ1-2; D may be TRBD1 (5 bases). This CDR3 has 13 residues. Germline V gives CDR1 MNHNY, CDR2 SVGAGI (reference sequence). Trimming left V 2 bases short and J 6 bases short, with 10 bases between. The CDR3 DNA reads TGTGCCAGCAGTTACAATCAGGGAGATGGCTACACCTTC. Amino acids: CASSYNQGDGYTF.

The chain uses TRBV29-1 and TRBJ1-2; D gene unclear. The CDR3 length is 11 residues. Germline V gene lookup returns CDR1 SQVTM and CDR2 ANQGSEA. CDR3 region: CTAQEGYGYTF. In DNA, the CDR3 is TGCACCGCCCAGGAGGGCTATGGCTACACCTTC.

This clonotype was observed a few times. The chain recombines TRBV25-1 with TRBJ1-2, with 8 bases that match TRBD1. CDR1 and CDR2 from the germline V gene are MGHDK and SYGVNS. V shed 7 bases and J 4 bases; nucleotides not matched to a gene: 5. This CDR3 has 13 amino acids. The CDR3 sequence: CASTMTGAYGYTF. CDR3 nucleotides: TGTGCCAGCACAATGACAGGGGCCTATGGCTACACCTTC.

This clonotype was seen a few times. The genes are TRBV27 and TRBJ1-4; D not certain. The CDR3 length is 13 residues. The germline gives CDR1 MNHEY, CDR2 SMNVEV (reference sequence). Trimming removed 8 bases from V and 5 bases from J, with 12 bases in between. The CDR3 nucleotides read TGTGCCAGCGGCTCCAGGCCGAATGAAAAACTGTTTTTT. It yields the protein CASGSRPNEKLFF. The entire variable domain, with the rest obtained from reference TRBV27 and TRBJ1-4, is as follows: EAQVTQNPRYLITVTGKKLTVTCSQNMNHEYMSWYRQDPGLGLRQIYYSMNVEVTDKGDVPEGYKVSRKEKRNFPLILESPSPNQTSLYFCASGSRPNEKLFFGSGTQLSVL.

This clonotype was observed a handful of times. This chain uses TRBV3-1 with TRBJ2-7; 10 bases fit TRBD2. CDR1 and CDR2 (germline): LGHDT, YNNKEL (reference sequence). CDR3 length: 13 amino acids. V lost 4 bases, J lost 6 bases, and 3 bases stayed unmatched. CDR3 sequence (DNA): TGTGCCAGCAGCCTTGGGACTAGCGTCGAGCAGTACTTC. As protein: CASSLGTSVEQYF.